One sample yielded the 19 T cell receptor beta chains listed below, sequenced in a study of neurological immune-mediated disorders. TCRdb re-called the 5' RACE reads with MiXCR, one entry per CDR3 protein. Found here are 35,000 to 45,000 distinct CDR3 sequences, approximately 10% of them singletons; the top ten hold 3% to 4.5%. The sequenced sample consisted of CD4+ T cells from blood. The receptor set was obtained from a woman aged 25 to 39 with HTLV-1-associated myelopathy (HAM/TSP).

Many counts were recorded for this clonotype. The chain joins TRBV6-1 to TRBJ1-1, with D unclear. The V gene lost 3 bases and the J gene lost 0 bases, with 8 bases spanning the gap. The CDR3 is made up of 14 amino acids. Germline CDR1 and CDR2: MNHNS and SASEGT. CDR3 sequence (DNA): TGTGCCAGCAGTGAGCACGGTTTGAACACTGAAGCTTTCTTT. This codes for CASSEHGLNTEAFF.

There are many counts of this clonotype. The chain carries TRBV9 and TRBJ1-6, with D possibly being TRBD1 (5 bases). Deletions cut 4 bases from V and 3 bases from J, with 14 bases between. This CDR3 is built from 16 residues. CDR1 is SGDLS, CDR2 YYNGEE, per germline. CDR3 protein: CASSPRAGLYNSPLHF. CDR3 bases: TGTGCCAGCAGCCCTAGGGCGGGACTCTATAATTCACCCCTCCACTTT.

This clonotype was counted many times. CDR3 residues: CAIKLGGNTGELFF. CDR3 DNA: TGTGCCATCAAGTTGGGGGGCAACACCGGGGAGCTGTTTTTT. The chain recombines TRBV10-3 with TRBJ2-2; either TRBD1 or TRBD2 may supply D (6 bases each). Between the trimmed V and J ends, which lost 7 bases and 2 bases, there was a span of 11 bases. CDR1 and CDR2 (germline): ENHRY, SYGVKD. The CDR3 runs 14 residues.

This clonotype has ten or more counts. This chain uses TRBV20-1 with TRBJ1-1; 8 nucleotides line up with TRBD1. Unmatched junction bases numbered 13, after V lost 6 bases and J lost 4 bases. CDR1 is DFQATT and CDR2 is SNEGSKA in the germline V gene (reference sequence). This CDR3 has 15 amino acids. This chain's CDR3 is CSAPDRGIGSTEAFF. The CDR3 region has the DNA TGCAGTGCCCCAGACAGGGGAATAGGTAGCACTGAAGCTTTCTTT.

This clonotype was seen ten or more times. V gene TRBV18 combines with J gene TRBJ1-2; no reliable D call. V was pared by 3 bases and J by 8 bases, with 13 bases between. Germline V CDR1 and CDR2: KGHSH, LQKENI. The CDR3 is 13 residues long. The CDR3 sequence is CASSPLIKEGYTF. The DNA of the CDR3 is TGTGCCAGCTCACCCCTGATTAAAGAGGGCTACACCTTC.

Details on this clonotype: This may arise from a read error, as a much more abundant clone is one base away. The chain joins TRBV25-1 to TRBJ1-6; D unclear. Germline V gene sequence: CDR1 MGHDK, CDR2 SYGVNS. CDR3 length: 16 amino acids. CDR3 sequence: CAGSESSAGANSPLHF. The DNA for the CDR3 is TGTGCCGGCAGTGAATCTTCGGCAGGCGCTAATTCACCCCTCCACTTT.

There are many counts of this clonotype. The V and J genes are TRBV2 and TRBJ2-2; D remains ambiguous. Germline lookup yields CDR1 SNHLY and CDR2 FYNNEI. Trimming took 3 bases from V and 4 from J, leaving 9 bases between them. The CDR3 has 14 amino acids. CDR3 in amino acids: CASSESGITGELFF. The CDR3 region has the DNA TGTGCCAGCAGTGAGTCAGGAATCACCGGGGAGCTGTTTTTT.

V gene TRBV7-2 combines with J gene TRBJ2-3; 7 positions match TRBD1. The CDR3 is 13 residues long. From germline, CDR1 is SGHTA and CDR2 FQGNSA. V lost 4 bases to trimming and J lost 6 bases; unmatched junction nucleotides: 4. DNA of the CDR3: TGTGCCAGCAGCTCGACAGGGCCGGATACGCAGTATTTT. Translating it yields CASSSTGPDTQYF. The full variable domain, completed using reference TRBV7-2 and TRBJ2-3, is GAGVSQSPSNKVTEKGKDVELRCDPISGHTALYWYRQSLGQGLEFLIYFQGNSAPDKSGLPSDRFSAERTGGSVSTLTIQRTQQEDSAVYLCASSSTGPDTQYFGPGTRLTVL.

At least ten counts were recorded for this clonotype. The gene calls are TRBV20-1 and TRBJ1-4; perhaps TRBD1 as D (5 bases). CDR3 size: 16 residues. V lost 6 bases to trimming and J lost 5 bases, with 22 bases between them. The germline V gene encodes CDR1 DFQATT and CDR2 SNEGSKA (reference sequence). The CDR3 is CSADGGIQVTNEKLFF. CDR3 in DNA: TGCAGTGCCGATGGGGGGATTCAGGTGACCAATGAAAAACTGTTTTTT.

In this sample, this clonotype turned up once. V is TRBV29-1 and J is TRBJ2-2; tentatively, D is TRBD1 (5 bases). Trimming took 5 bases from V and 3 from J, leaving 19 bases between them. This CDR3 region has 16 residues. Germline V gene sequence: CDR1 SQVTM, CDR2 ANQGSEA. Here the CDR3 DNA reads TGCAGCGTTATGACCCAATCAGGGCCGTACACCGGGGAGCTGTTTTTT. It translates to CSVMTQSGPYTGELFF.

The sample holds many counts of this clonotype. J is TRBJ2-7 and V is TRBV20-1; 10 bases are a match to TRBD2. The CDR3 contains 13 residues. Germline CDR1 reads DFQATT; CDR2 reads SNEGSKA (reference sequence). After removal of 6 bases from V and 5 bases from J, the junction contained 7 bases not matched to a gene. Here the CDR3 reads CSAKRGGRDEQYF. For the CDR3, the DNA is TGCAGTGCAAAGCGGGGGGGCCGCGACGAGCAGTACTTC.

At least ten counts were recorded for this clonotype. This chain connects TRBV7-2 to TRBJ2-3; TRBD2 aligns across 7 bases. Germline loops: CDR1 SGHTA, CDR2 FQGNSA. The junction had 8 bases not matched to a gene; V was cut back by 8 bases and J by 0 bases. The CDR3 loop spans 15 amino acids. This CDR3 is CASGWGGISTDTQYF. In DNA, the CDR3 is TGTGCCAGCGGCTGGGGGGGTATCAGCACAGATACGCAGTATTTT.

This clonotype was observed many times. V and J are TRBV6-5 and TRBJ1-1, with 7 bases fitting TRBD1. The CDR3 consists of 14 residues. Germline assignment: CDR1 MNHEY and CDR2 SVGAGI. Germline trimming cut 2 bases from V and 1 base from J; bases unmatched to any gene: 1. The CDR3, as DNA: TGTGCCAGCAGTTACCGGGACAGGAACACTGAAGCTTTCTTT. The encoded protein is CASSYRDRNTEAFF.

Many counts were recorded for this clonotype. This chain joins TRBV7-2 and TRBJ2-4, with TRBD2 matching over 11 bases. Germline-derived CDR1 and CDR2 are SGHTA and FQGNSA. The CDR3 is 16 amino acids. Losses at the gene ends were 5 bases for V and 7 bases for J; bases not matched to a gene: 10. Written as DNA, the CDR3 is TGTGCCAGCAGCCCACATAGCGGGGGGGCCGCGAACATTCAGTACTTC. Amino acid sequence: CASSPHSGGAANIQYF.

Worth noting for this clonotype: A junction end diverges from the germline sequence, so it may reflect a read error. CDR3 residues: CSAAPIGGYNEQFF. The CDR3 nucleotides read TGCAGTGCAGCCCCTATCGGGGGGTACAATGAGCAGTTCTTT. The V call is TRBV20-1, the J call TRBJ2-1, with 7 bases that match TRBD2. The germline V gene has CDR1 DFQATT and CDR2 SNEGSKA (reference sequence). CDR3 length: 14 residues.

This clonotype was seen repeatedly, ten times or more. This sequence joins TRBV7-9 and TRBJ1-2; 8 nucleotides agree with TRBD1. Germline trimming cut 0 bases from V and 8 bases from J; bases unmatched to any gene: 8. CDR3 length: 15 residues. Germline V gives CDR1 SEHNR, CDR2 FQNEAQ (reference sequence). DNA for the CDR3: TGTGCCAGCAGCTTAGCCTACGCGACAGGGGTCGGCTACACCTTC. Its protein is CASSLAYATGVGYTF.

This clonotype has a count of ten or more. This chain links TRBV5-1 with TRBJ2-3; D is ambiguous. The germline V and J ends were trimmed by 4 bases and 1 base, with 10 bases remaining between them. Germline V gene sequence: CDR1 SGHRS, CDR2 YFSETQ. This CDR3 region has 14 residues. The CDR3, as DNA: TGCGCCAGCAGCCGCCCGACTGGCACAGATACGCAGTATTTT. It is translated as CASSRPTGTDTQYF.

This clonotype has a count of ten or more. The J gene is TRBJ2-4, the V gene TRBV4-2; 7 nucleotides line up with TRBD2. CDR1 and CDR2 (germline): LGHNA, YNFKEQ. There are 18 residues in the CDR3. V was pared by 1 base and J by 1 base, with 10 bases of the junction left unmatched. This CDR3 reads CASSQGRGGGLAKNIQYF. In DNA form, the CDR3 reads TGTGCCAGCAGCCAAGGTCGGGGCGGGGGTCTGGCCAAAAACATTCAGTACTTC.

Many counts were recorded for this clonotype. The rearrangement links TRBV2 to TRBJ2-1, with D perhaps TRBD2 (5 bases). The CDR3 spans 12 residues. V lost 6 bases and J 12 bases, leaving 15 bases between the germline ends. CDR1 is SNHLY, CDR2 FYNNEI, per germline. DNA for the CDR3: TGTGCCAGCAGATGGCCTGACGAGGGGCAGTTCTTC. This encodes CASRWPDEGQFF.